A selection of T cell receptor beta chains follows, all from one sample in a study of cytomegalovirus exposure and HLA in healthy donors. Clones were sequenced by immunoSEQ multiplex PCR, and TCRdb holds only the in-frame ones, with some missing. The repertoire holds approximately 60,000 clones, with 75% to 95% as singletons. Sequencing input: PBMCs. The receptors originated from a man aged 18 to 29 in good health and CMV-seronegative. Both conserved end residues are part of each CDR3. A D gene is named only where the DNA matches it firmly. Only some rows state a clone size, as once, few, many or a class for expanded clones.

CDR3nt: TGTGCCAGCAGTGTAGACCCCGGGGCTTTCTTT
CDR3aa: CASSVDPGAFF
d_gene: NA
abundance: NA
j_gene: TRBJ1-1
v_gene: TRBV2

CDR3nt: TGTGCCAGCTCACCAGCCCCAGGGGACTCCTACGAGCAGTACTTC
CDR3aa: CASSPAPGDSYEQYF
d_gene: NA
abundance: NA
j_gene: TRBJ2-7
v_gene: TRBV18

CDR3nt: TGCGCCAGCAGCTTGGTCTCCGGGACAGGGGGCTACGAGCAGTACTTC
CDR3aa: CASSLVSGTGGYEQYF
d_gene: TRBD1
abundance: NA
j_gene: TRBJ2-7
v_gene: TRBV5-1

CDR3nt: TGTGCCACCAGCAGAGAATCGGCAGGCCGTGCCTACGAGCAGTACTTC
CDR3aa: CATSRESAGRAYEQYF
d_gene: NA
abundance: NA
j_gene: TRBJ2-7
v_gene: TRBV15

CDR3nt: TGCAGCCTCCCCTATGGCTACACCTTC
CDR3aa: CSLPYGYTF
d_gene: NA
abundance: NA
j_gene: TRBJ1-2
v_gene: TRBV20-1

CDR3nt: TGTGCCAGCAGTTCATTCCGAGGGGGAGACAAATACGAGCAGTACTTC
CDR3aa: CASSSFRGGDKYEQYF
d_gene: NA
abundance: NA
j_gene: TRBJ2-7
v_gene: TRBV6-6

CDR3nt: TGTGCCGCTTTAGCGGTGACCGGGGAGCTGTTTTTT
CDR3aa: CAALAVTGELFF
d_gene: NA
abundance: NA
j_gene: TRBJ2-2
v_gene: TRBV10-3

CDR3nt: TGTGCCAGCAGCCCGGACAGACAGACCCAGTACTTC
CDR3aa: CASSPDRQTQYF
d_gene: NA
abundance: NA
j_gene: TRBJ2-5
v_gene: TRBV11-1

CDR3nt: TGTGCCAGTCGGGACAGCCCATTCCTTAGCAATCAGCCCCAGCATTTT
CDR3aa: CASRDSPFLSNQPQHF
d_gene: TRBD1
abundance: NA
j_gene: TRBJ1-5
v_gene: TRBV19

CDR3nt: TGTGCCAGCAGCGAGGGGGGGTTCGGCACCGGGGAGCTGTTTTTT
CDR3aa: CASSEGGFGTGELFF
d_gene: NA
abundance: NA
j_gene: TRBJ2-2
v_gene: TRBV11-3

CDR3nt: TGTGCCAGCAGCGGAGGGACAGGGGTCAATCAGCCCCAGCATTTT
CDR3aa: CASSGGTGVNQPQHF
d_gene: TRBD1
abundance: NA
j_gene: TRBJ1-5
v_gene: TRBV7-6

CDR3nt: TGTGCCAGCAGTTACTCGAGCGGGAGGACGAATGAGCAGTTCTTC
CDR3aa: CASSYSSGRTNEQFF
d_gene: TRBD2
abundance: NA
j_gene: TRBJ2-1
v_gene: TRBV6-5

CDR3nt: TGTGCCAGCAGTCAGGGGGCCGGGGAGACCCAGTACTTC
CDR3aa: CASSQGAGETQYF
d_gene: TRBD1
abundance: once
j_gene: TRBJ2-5
v_gene: TRBV9

CDR3nt: TGTGCCAGCAGCTCACAGGGGGCTGACACCATATATTTT
CDR3aa: CASSSQGADTIYF
d_gene: TRBD1
abundance: NA
j_gene: TRBJ1-3
v_gene: TRBV7-9